What follows are 9 T cell receptor beta chains derived from one specimen sequenced in a study of tumor-infiltrating lymphocytes in primary liver carcinoma (dated by TCRdb to between 2016 and 2019). Reads for this sample came from an Illumina HiSeq 2500. Using a constant-region primer and ProtoScript II reverse transcriptase, TCRbeta-specific cDNA was reverse-transcribed from 400 to 550 ng total RNA. Construction of the TCRbeta libraries relied on three nested rounds of multiplex PCR, following a slightly modified ARM-PCR procedure. Each of the first two PCR rounds ran for approximately 10 cycles using multiplex TRBV1-TRBV30 forward primers together with a Cbeta reverse primer. The raw public data were reprocessed by TCRdb itself: fastp quality trimming at Q25, MiXCR clonotype calling, in-frame beta chains only. Entries are consolidated by CDR3 protein sequence, retaining the most common genes and DNA. For this sample the table gives approximately 46,000 distinct CDR3 sequences, of which approximately 71% were detected only once. Together, the top ten hold 35% to 45% of the sample.

Total RNA and DNA were co-extracted without cell sorting from about 19-30 mg of bulk tissue using the AllPrep DNA/RNA mini kit. The sample comprised tumor-adjacent normal liver tissue. The receptor set was obtained from a woman aged 25-40 years with primary liver carcinoma and hepatitis B virus infection.

This chain links TRBV30 with TRBJ1-1, with D unresolved. V was shortened by 4 bases and J by 10 bases, with 19 bases between the two germline ends. From germline, CDR1 is GTSNPN and CDR2 SVGIG (reference sequence). The CDR3 has 13 residues. The CDR3 nucleotides are TGTGCCTGGACCCGTGAGGGTAGGGCTGGAGCTTTCTTT. Amino acid sequence: CAWTREGRAGAFF.

CDR3 sequence (DNA): TGTGCCAGCAGCCATCGGGGGAGCGGGGGCCACACAGATACGCAGTATTTT. The encoded protein is CASSHRGSGGHTDTQYF. This chain joins TRBV11-2 and TRBJ2-3; the match to TRBD2 covers 8 bases. From germline, CDR1 is SGHAT and CDR2 FQNNGV. This CDR3 comprises 17 residues. Losses at the gene ends were 5 bases for V and 2 bases for J; bases not matched to a gene: 12.

Details on this clonotype: A much bigger clone sits one base away, suggesting this may be a read error. The J gene is TRBJ1-1, the V gene TRBV19, with D tentatively TRBD1 (6 bases). Germline CDR1 and CDR2: LNHDA and SQIVND (reference sequence). This CDR3 has 12 amino acids. The V end lost 9 bases, the J end lost 7 bases, and 15 bases lay between the germline ends. This chain's CDR3 is CASLRRDIEAFF. In DNA form, the CDR3 reads TGTGCCAGCCTCCGACGGGACATTGAAGCTTTCTTT.

The gene calls are TRBV6-5 and TRBJ2-4; weak D call: TRBD2 (5 bases). V dropped 5 bases and J dropped 9 bases, with 14 bases sitting between them. In germline, CDR1 is MNHEY, CDR2 SVGAGI. The CDR3 is 13 residues long. In DNA, the CDR3 is TGTGCCAGCAGTGCGTCCCTACGGGGCATTCAGTACTTC. Protein: CASSASLRGIQYF.

Regarding this clonotype: At one boundary the junction diverges from the germline segment, which might be a read error. This chain uses TRBV6-1 with TRBJ1-4; D uncertain. CDR3 length equals 14 residues. The germline gives CDR1 MNHNS, CDR2 SASEGT. CDR3 DNA sequence: TGTGCCAGCAGGGACCATGGTGGCCGTGAAAAACTGGTTTTC. This translates into CASRDHGGREKLVF.

Regarding this clonotype: The junction departs from germline at one end; a sequencing error may be responsible. The CDR3: CACGGQGRELFF. Written as DNA, the CDR3 is TGTGCCTGTGGAGGTCAGGGCAGGGAGCTGTTTTTC. The chain is built from TRBV30 and TRBJ2-2; D possibly uses TRBD1 or TRBD2 (5 bases each). This CDR3 contains 12 residues. CDR1 is GTSNPN, CDR2 SVGIG, per germline (reference sequence). Filled out from reference TRBV30 and TRBJ2-2, the complete variable domain reads SQTIHQWPATLVQPVGSPLSLECTVEGTSNPNLYWYRQAAGRGLQLLFYSVGIGQISSEVPQNLSASRPQDRQFILSSKKLLLSDSGFYLCACGGQGRELFFGEGSRLTVL.

The chain is built from TRBV6-2 or TRBV6-3 and TRBJ2-3, with D possibly TRBD2 on 5 matching bases. Trimming pared 2 bases from V and 5 bases from J, leaving 20 bases between. CDR3 size: 17 residues. Germline loops: CDR1 MNHEY, CDR2 SVGEGT. For the CDR3, the DNA is TGTGCCAGCAGTTACGAAGTGCGCGGACTTAAGGGAGATACGCAGTATTTT. Protein product: CASSYEVRGLKGDTQYF.

Comments on this clonotype: One end of the junction does not line up with germline, which may come from a read error. The chain links TRBV5-6 to TRBJ2-1, with TRBD1 identical over 9 bases. Germline CDR1 and CDR2: SGHDT and YYEEEE. This CDR3 region has 16 residues. The CDR3 protein is CANSLTGQGSYNEQFF. The CDR3 nucleotides read TGTGCCAACAGCTTGACGGGACAGGGCTCCTACAATGAGCAGTTCTTC.

The table lists this clonotype with a few counts. V usage is TRBV7-2 and J usage is TRBJ2-1, with 7 bases matching TRBD2. Germline V CDR1 and CDR2: SGHTA, FQGNSA. V trimming: 2 bases; J trimming: 4 bases; junction bases outside the gene matches: 8. There are 16 residues in the CDR3. CDR3 bases: TGTGCCAGCAGCTTAAAGGCTAGCGGATTTTACAATGAGCAGTTCTTC. Translating gives CASSLKASGFYNEQFF.